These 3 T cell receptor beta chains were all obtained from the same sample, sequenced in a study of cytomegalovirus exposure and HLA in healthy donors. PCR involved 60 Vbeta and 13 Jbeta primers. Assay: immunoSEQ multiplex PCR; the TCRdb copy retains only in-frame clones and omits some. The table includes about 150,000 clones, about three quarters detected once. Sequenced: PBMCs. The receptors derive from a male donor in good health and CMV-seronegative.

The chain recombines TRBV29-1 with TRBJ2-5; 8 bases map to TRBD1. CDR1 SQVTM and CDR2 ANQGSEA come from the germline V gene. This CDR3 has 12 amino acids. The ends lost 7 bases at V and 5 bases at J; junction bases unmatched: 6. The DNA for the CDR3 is TGCAGCGCTTCAGGGGGCGCGGAGACCCAGTACTTC. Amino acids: CSASGGAETQYF. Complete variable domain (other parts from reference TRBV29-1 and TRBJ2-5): SAVISQKPSRDICQRGTSLTIQCQVDSQVTMMFWYRQQPGQSLTLIATANQGSEATYESGFVIDKFPISRPNLTFSTLTVSNMSPEDSSIYLCSASGGAETQYFGPGTRLLVL.

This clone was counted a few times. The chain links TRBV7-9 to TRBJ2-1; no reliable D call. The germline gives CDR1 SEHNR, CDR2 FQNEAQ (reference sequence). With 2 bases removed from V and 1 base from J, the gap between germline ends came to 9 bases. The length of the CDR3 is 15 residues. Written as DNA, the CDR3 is TGTGCCAGCAGCTTACAGGTGCTATCCTACAATGAGCAGTTCTTC. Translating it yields CASSLQVLSYNEQFF.

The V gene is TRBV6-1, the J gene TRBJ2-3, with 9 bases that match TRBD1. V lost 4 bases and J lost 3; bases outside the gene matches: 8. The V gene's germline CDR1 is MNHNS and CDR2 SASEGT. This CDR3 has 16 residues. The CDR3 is CASSVQRQGVTDTQYF. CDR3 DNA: TGTGCCAGCAGTGTTCAAAGACAGGGGGTGACAGATACGCAGTATTTT.